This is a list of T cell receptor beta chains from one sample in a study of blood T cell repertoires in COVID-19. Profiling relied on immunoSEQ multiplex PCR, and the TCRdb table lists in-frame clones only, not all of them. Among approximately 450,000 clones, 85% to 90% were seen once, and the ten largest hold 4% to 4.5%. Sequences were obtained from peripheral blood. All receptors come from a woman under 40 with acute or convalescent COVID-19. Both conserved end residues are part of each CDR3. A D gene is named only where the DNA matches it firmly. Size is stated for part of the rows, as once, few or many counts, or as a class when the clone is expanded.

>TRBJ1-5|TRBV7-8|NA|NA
CASSLSPDRSQHF
TGTGCCAGCAGCTTATCCCCCGACAGGTCCCAGCATTTT
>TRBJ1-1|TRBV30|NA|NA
CAWSFGRDTEAFF
TGTGCCTGGAGTTTTGGCAGGGACACTGAAGCTTTCTTT
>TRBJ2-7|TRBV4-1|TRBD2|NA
CASSQGGGSYEQYF
TGCGCCAGCAGCCAAGGGGGGGGGTCCTACGAGCAGTACTTC
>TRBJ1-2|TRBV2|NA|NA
CASSRITGLDGYTF
TGTGCCAGCAGTAGAATTACAGGGCTGGATGGCTACACCTTC
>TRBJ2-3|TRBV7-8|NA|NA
CASSLARLGATDTQYF
TGTGCCAGCAGCTTAGCGCGATTGGGGGCTACAGATACGCAGTATTTT
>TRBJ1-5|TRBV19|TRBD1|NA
CASSLGQLNQPQHF
TGTGCCAGTAGCTTGGGACAGCTAAATCAGCCCCAGCATTTT
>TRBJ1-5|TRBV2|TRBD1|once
CASKAGGGNQPQHF
TGTGCCAGCAAGGCAGGGGGTGGCAATCAGCCCCAGCATTTT
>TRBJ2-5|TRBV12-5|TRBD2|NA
CASGLASGGRETQYF
TGTGCTAGTGGTTTGGCTAGCGGGGGGCGAGAGACCCAGTACTTC
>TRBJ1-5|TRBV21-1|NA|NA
CASSKTSGQVQGLGQPQHF
TGTGCCAGCAGCAAAACGTCCGGACAGGTACAGGGGTTGGGTCAGCCCCAGCATTTT
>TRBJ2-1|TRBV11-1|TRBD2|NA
CASSRLAGAYNEQFF
TGTGCCAGCAGCCGACTAGCGGGGGCCTACAATGAGCAGTTCTTC
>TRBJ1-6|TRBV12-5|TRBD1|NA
CASARGTGVNSPLHF
TGTGCTAGTGCCAGAGGGACAGGGGTAAATTCACCCCTCCACTTT
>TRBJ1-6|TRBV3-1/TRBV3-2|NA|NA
CASSQGAGFWSPLHF
TGTGCCAGCAGCCAAGGAGCAGGTTTTTGGTCACCCCTCCACTTT
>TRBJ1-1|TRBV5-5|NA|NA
CASNMNPVGEAFF
TGTGCCAGCAACATGAACCCAGTTGGTGAAGCTTTCTTT
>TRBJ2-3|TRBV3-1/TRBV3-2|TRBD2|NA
CASSQSLRGDYTQYF
TGTGCCAGCAGCCAATCGTTGCGGGGGGATTATACGCAGTATTTT
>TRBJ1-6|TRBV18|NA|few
CASSPGSGSPLHF
TGTGCCAGCTCACCAGGCTCAGGATCACCCCTCCACTTT
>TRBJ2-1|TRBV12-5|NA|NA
CASGLGAGHNEQFF
TGTGCTAGTGGTTTGGGTGCGGGTCACAATGAGCAGTTCTTC
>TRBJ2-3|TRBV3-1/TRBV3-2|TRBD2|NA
CASSQEGSGAYRDTQYF
TGTGCCAGCAGCCAAGAGGGCAGCGGGGCCTATAGAGATACGCAGTATTTT
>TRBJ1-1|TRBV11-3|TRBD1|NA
CASSLGQGGEAFF
TGTGCCAGCAGCTTAGGACAGGGTGGTGAAGCTTTCTTT